This TCR beta chain is drawn from a study of T cell changes during pregnancy in multiple sclerosis. Clones were sequenced by immunoSEQ multiplex PCR, and TCRdb holds only the in-frame ones, with some missing. Here the sample spans tens of thousands of clones, roughly 92% being singletons. V was trimmed by 4 bases and J by 6 bases, leaving 13 bases between them. The CDR3 sequence is 14 residues long. Germline V gene data show CDR1 as SGHRS and CDR2 as YFSETQ. The chain joins TRBV5-1 to TRBJ2-2; a weak D match, TRBD1 (5 bases). The sequence was collected from a female donor with multiple sclerosis, enrolled in a pregnancy study. This sample comprised peripheral blood, obtained in the second trimester of pregnancy. The CDR3 region has the DNA TGCGCCAGCAGCACTGAAGGGGCCTCCGGGGAGCTGTTTTTT. It translates to CASSTEGASGELFF.